This passage covers 30 T cell receptor beta chains from one sample sequenced in a study of blood T cells in healthy people across ages. Combining a sample-barcoded 5' primer with a J-beta primer mix, a second PCR ran for about 7 to 11 cycles. Via MiXCR, TCRdb re-called the 5' RACE reads, giving one row per CDR3 protein. The sample includes 750,000 to 1,000,000 distinct CDR3 sequences, under 35% of them seen just once. This sample also appeared in a second study, on T cells of mothers and their children.

Material for sequencing was blood. Receptor source: a woman aged 35 to 49 in good health.

Worth noting for this clonotype: A single base separates this from a much larger clone, so it may be a read error. The V and J genes are TRBV20-1 and TRBJ1-2; a weak D match, TRBD1 (6 bases). Germline values: CDR1 DFQATT, CDR2 SNEGSKA (reference sequence). This CDR3 comprises 12 residues. The CDR3 sequence: CSGGQGHYSYTF. The CDR3 nucleotides read TGCAGTGGGGGCCAGGGGCACTATAGCTACACCTTC.

The genes are TRBV20-1 and TRBJ2-5; 7 nucleotides agree with TRBD2. Germline V CDR1 and CDR2: DFQATT, SNEGSKA (reference sequence). The junction had 6 bases not matched to a gene; V was cut back by 0 bases and J by 2 bases. CDR3 length: 15 residues. The CDR3 sequence is CSARDPSGVQETQYF. CDR3 in DNA: TGCAGTGCTAGAGATCCAAGCGGGGTACAAGAGACCCAGTACTTC.

This clonotype was seen many times. The V and J genes are TRBV7-2 and TRBJ2-3; the D is unclear. V lost 5 bases and J lost 3, with 6 bases in between. The CDR3 contains 12 residues. Germline assignment: CDR1 SGHTA and CDR2 FQGNSA. CDR3 sequence reads: CASSARTDTQYF. The CDR3 DNA sequence: TGTGCCAGCAGCGCCCGAACAGATACGCAGTATTTT.

This clonotype has a count of ten or more. The J gene is TRBJ1-2, the V gene TRBV7-9; D not resolved. Trimming removed 4 bases from V and 3 bases from J, with 12 bases in between. The germline V gene has CDR1 SEHNR and CDR2 FQNEAQ (reference sequence). CDR3 length: 14 residues. CDR3 nucleotide sequence: TGTGCCAGCAGCTCAATGGGGAGTTACTATGGCTACACCTTC. It yields the protein CASSSMGSYYGYTF.

This clonotype was detected many times. The V gene is TRBV5-1, the J gene TRBJ1-2, with D perhaps matching TRBD1 (6 bases). Deletions cut 5 bases from V and 5 bases from J, with 13 bases between. Germline CDR1 and CDR2: SGHRS and YFSETQ. This CDR3 is built from 13 residues. CDR3 nucleotides: TGCGCCAGCAGACAGACAGGCCGATATGGCTACACCTTC. Encoded protein: CASRQTGRYGYTF.

This rearrangement joins TRBV6-6 to TRBJ2-5; D gene uncertain. This CDR3 has 14 amino acids. V gave up 2 bases and J gave up 1 base, with 8 bases separating them. Germline CDR1 and CDR2: MNHNY and SVGAGI (reference sequence). The CDR3 sequence is CASSYEVGQETQYF. CDR3 sequence (DNA): TGTGCCAGCAGTTACGAGGTGGGCCAAGAGACCCAGTACTTC.

The chain uses TRBV5-1 and TRBJ2-7, with D perhaps matching TRBD2 (5 bases). Per the germline V gene, CDR1 is SGHRS and CDR2 is YFSETQ. Trimming left V 2 bases short and J 1 base short, with 16 bases between. CDR3 length equals 16 residues. The CDR3 loop is CASSLESDYRSYEQYF. CDR3 nucleotides: TGCGCCAGCAGCTTAGAGAGTGACTACCGTTCCTACGAGCAGTACTTC.

This clonotype was found many times. The genes are TRBV5-1 and TRBJ1-2; 8 nucleotides align to TRBD1. The CDR3 runs to 18 residues. The ends lost 3 bases at V and 3 bases at J; junction bases unmatched: 16. The germline CDR1 and CDR2 sequences are SGHRS and YFSETQ. CDR3 protein: CASSSNTIQGALDYGYTF. As DNA, the CDR3 is TGCGCCAGCAGCTCGAATACCATCCAGGGGGCGCTGGACTATGGCTACACCTTC.

This clonotype occurred a few times. The chain joins TRBV3-1 to TRBJ2-7, with D perhaps given as TRBD1 or TRBD2 (5 bases each). This CDR3 has 16 amino acids. The germline gives CDR1 LGHDT, CDR2 YNNKEL (reference sequence). V was trimmed by 5 bases and J by 4 bases, leaving 21 bases between them. CDR3 in amino acids: CASSSSLFGWGYEQYF. CDR3 nucleotides: TGTGCCAGCAGCTCGTCTCTATTTGGGTGGGGGTACGAGCAGTACTTC.

The CDR3 sequence is CASSFRTGTNYNEQFF. CDR3 nucleotide sequence: TGTGCCAGCAGTTTCCGGACAGGGACCAATTACAATGAGCAGTTCTTC. The chain is built from TRBV28 and TRBJ2-1; TRBD1 aligns across 8 bases. The CDR3 spans 16 residues. Per germline, CDR1 MDHEN and CDR2 SYDVKM. Unmatched junction bases numbered 8, after V lost 3 bases and J lost 4 bases. Full variable domain (missing parts from reference TRBV28 and TRBJ2-1): DVKVTQSSRYLVKRTGEKVFLECVQDMDHENMFWYRQDPGLGLRLIYFSYDVKMKEKGDIPEGYSVSREKKERFSLILESASTNQTSMYLCASSFRTGTNYNEQFFGPGTRLTVL.

The gene calls are TRBV28 and TRBJ1-4, with D unresolved. This CDR3 has 16 amino acids. V shed 3 bases and J shed 8 bases, with 19 bases lying between them. Germline CDR1 is MDHEN and CDR2 is SYDVKM. The DNA of the CDR3 is TGTGCCAGCAGTTTGCGCGACATGGGGAAAAAGGAAAAACTGTTTTTT. Its protein is CASSLRDMGKKEKLFF. The whole variable domain, remainder taken from reference TRBV28 and TRBJ1-4, is DVKVTQSSRYLVKRTGEKVFLECVQDMDHENMFWYRQDPGLGLRLIYFSYDVKMKEKGDIPEGYSVSREKKERFSLILESASTNQTSMYLCASSLRDMGKKEKLFFGSGTQLSVL.

This clonotype came up a few times. This chain connects TRBV10-3 to TRBJ1-1; 9 bases are shared with TRBD1. Per germline, CDR1 ENHRY and CDR2 SYGVKD. This CDR3 is 16 amino acids long. The V and J ends lost 5 bases and 1 base, in that order; junction bases with no gene match: 8. This CDR3 is CAISSNPGQGNTEAFF. CDR3 bases: TGTGCCATCAGTTCTAATCCGGGACAGGGGAACACTGAAGCTTTCTTT.

This clonotype turned up a few times. The rearrangement links TRBV7-9 to TRBJ2-2; perhaps TRBD2 as D (6 bases). Trimming took 2 bases from V and 4 from J, leaving 14 bases between them. The CDR3 is 16 amino acids. Germline-derived CDR1 and CDR2 are SEHNR and FQNEAQ (reference sequence). CDR3 in DNA: TGTGCCAGCAGCTTATATGGCGGGGCACTCACCGGGGAGCTGTTTTTT. Residues: CASSLYGGALTGELFF.

The rearrangement links TRBV7-2 to TRBJ2-2, with 7 nucleotides matching TRBD1. V shed 7 bases, J shed 6 bases, and the junction held 2 bases outside the gene matches. Germline-derived CDR1 and CDR2 are SGHTA and FQGNSA. The CDR3 is made up of 12 amino acids. The chain's CDR3 is CASNRGPGELFF. As DNA, the CDR3 is TGTGCCAGCAACAGGGGCCCCGGGGAGCTGTTTTTT.

This clonotype was found many times. This chain uses TRBV4-1 with TRBJ2-7; TRBD1 or TRBD2 may be the D gene (5 bases each). This CDR3 spans 16 amino acids. V lost 6 bases and J 2 bases, leaving 20 bases between the germline ends. Germline CDR1 reads MGHRA; CDR2 reads YSYEKL. CDR3 nucleotide sequence: TGCGCCAGCAGATTCGCACCCGGGACGGCCGCCTACGAGCAGTACTTC. Protein sequence: CASRFAPGTAAYEQYF.

The gene calls are TRBV20-1 and TRBJ2-1, with D maybe TRBD1 (5 bases). Germline V gene lookup returns CDR1 DFQATT and CDR2 SNEGSKA (reference sequence). Trimming pared 5 bases from V and 10 bases from J, leaving 18 bases between. The CDR3 contains 13 residues. The DNA of the CDR3 is TGCAGTGCTGGCACCGCCAGGGTATGGGAGCAGTTCTTC. Its protein is CSAGTARVWEQFF.

This sequence joins TRBV7-6 and TRBJ2-4, with a possible D match to TRBD2 (7 bases). Germline assignment: CDR1 SGHVS and CDR2 FNYEAQ. The CDR3 length is 16 residues. V was trimmed by 7 bases and J by 13 bases, leaving 29 bases between them. The CDR3 is CASTPGEGGQHNEQYF. CDR3 in DNA: TGTGCCAGCACTCCCGGGGAGGGGGGCCAGCACAATGAGCAGTACTTC.

This clonotype was recorded a few times. The chain combines TRBV20-1 with TRBJ1-5; tentative D call: TRBD1 (5 bases). Germline loops: CDR1 DFQATT, CDR2 SNEGSKA (reference sequence). This CDR3 is 13 amino acids long. Trimming cost V 5 bases and J 6 bases, with 14 bases left between them. The CDR3 sequence is CSALRQLGQPQHF. The DNA of the CDR3 is TGCAGTGCTTTAAGACAGTTGGGTCAGCCCCAGCATTTT.

The J gene is TRBJ2-2, the V gene TRBV12-3 or TRBV12-4, with no clear D. Trimming left V 1 base short and J 8 bases short, with 5 bases between. The CDR3 runs to 12 residues. The CDR3 reads CASSLGLGELFF. CDR3 DNA sequence: TGTGCCAGCAGTTTAGGGTTGGGGGAGCTGTTTTTT.

This clonotype occurred a few times. The CDR3 sequence: CASSIPRGSSYNEQFF. In nucleotides, the CDR3 is TGTGCCAGTAGTATTCCCCGCGGAAGCTCCTACAATGAGCAGTTCTTC. V usage is TRBV19 and J usage is TRBJ2-1; D is undetermined. The V gene's germline CDR1 is LNHDA and CDR2 SQIVND (reference sequence). The CDR3 runs to 16 residues. The V end was cut by 3 bases, the J end by 0 bases, with 12 bases between.

A few counts support this clonotype. At one end, the junction sequence differs from germline, possibly due to a read error. The chain combines TRBV11-1 with TRBJ2-1; 12 bases are a match to TRBD2. CDR1 and CDR2 from the germline V gene are SGHAT and FQDESV (reference sequence). This CDR3 is built from 13 residues. The CDR3 region is CAGSRGLAGEQFF. As DNA, the CDR3 is TGTGCCGGCAGCCGAGGACTAGCGGGGGAGCAGTTCTTC.

This clonotype was picked up a small number of times. This sequence joins TRBV6-2 or TRBV6-3 and TRBJ2-1; the match to TRBD2 covers 13 bases. CDR1 and CDR2 (germline): MNHEY, SVGEGT. The CDR3 sequence is 20 residues long. J lost 0 bases, V lost 2 bases, and 10 bases had no gene match. As DNA, the CDR3 is TGTGCCAGCAGTTACAGGACTAGCGGGGGAAAATTGAGCTCCTACAATGAGCAGTTCTTC. Amino acids: CASSYRTSGGKLSSYNEQFF.

The chain uses TRBV4-3 and TRBJ2-2; tentative D call: TRBD2 (9 bases). V shed 3 bases and J shed 4 bases, with 21 bases lying between them. Germline V gives CDR1 LGHNA, CDR2 YSLEER. The CDR3 spans 18 residues. The CDR3 bases are TGCGCCAGCAGCCAGAGGACAGGGCTAGCGGGGCCCACCGGGGAGCTGTTTTTT. Amino acid sequence: CASSQRTGLAGPTGELFF.

This clonotype was picked up many times. The chain uses TRBV12-5 and TRBJ2-1, with D perhaps matching TRBD1 (5 bases). V was trimmed by 3 bases and J by 12 bases, leaving 9 bases between them. The CDR3 has 11 residues. Per germline, CDR1 LGHNT and CDR2 FRNRAP. CDR3 protein: CASGFGQGQFF. DNA for the CDR3: TGTGCTAGTGGTTTCGGCCAGGGGCAGTTCTTC.

This clonotype was recorded many times. The rearrangement links TRBV7-3 to TRBJ2-5; 7 nucleotides line up with TRBD2. This CDR3 has 15 residues. The trim removed 5 bases at V and 2 bases at J, leaving 8 bases unmatched. Germline lookup yields CDR1 SGHTA and CDR2 FQGTGA. CDR3 loop: CASSRTSSFQETQYF. The DNA for the CDR3 is TGTGCCAGCAGCAGGACTAGTAGCTTTCAAGAGACCCAGTACTTC.

The V gene is TRBV7-9, the J gene TRBJ1-1; D not resolved. Germline lookup yields CDR1 SEHNR and CDR2 FQNEAQ (reference sequence). There are 14 residues in the CDR3. Trimming left V 1 base short and J 4 bases short, with 10 bases between. CDR3 in DNA: TGTGCCAGCAGCTTAGGGTTCAGTTCCACTGAAGCTTTCTTT. It is translated as CASSLGFSSTEAFF.

The gene calls are TRBV5-1 and TRBJ2-1; 7 nucleotides match TRBD1. Germline CDR1 and CDR2: SGHRS and YFSETQ. V trimming: 5 bases; J trimming: 5 bases; junction bases outside the gene matches: 7. The CDR3 spans 14 residues. The CDR3 DNA is TGCGCCAGCAGTATAGGGACAGCCGACAATGAGCAGTTCTTC. The encoded protein is CASSIGTADNEQFF.

The chain links TRBV6-2 or TRBV6-3 to TRBJ2-7; D is uncertain. V gave up 6 bases and J gave up 2 bases, with 14 bases separating them. This CDR3 contains 14 residues. The germline CDR1 and CDR2 sequences are MNHEY and SVGEGT. The CDR3 region has the DNA TGTGCCAGCAGGGAAGGCTCGACCCCCTACGAGCAGTACTTC. This sequence encodes CASREGSTPYEQYF.

The CDR3 is CASSQDEGGYQETQYF. CDR3 nucleotides: TGTGCCAGCAGCCAAGATGAGGGGGGGTACCAAGAGACCCAGTACTTC. V gene TRBV4-2 combines with J gene TRBJ2-5; D might be TRBD2 (7 bases). Trimming took off 0 bases at V and 0 bases at J, with 11 bases between the two ends. The germline V gene has CDR1 LGHNA and CDR2 YNFKEQ. This CDR3 contains 16 residues.

This clonotype was seen many times. The CDR3 region is CSVGEGNQPQHF. CDR3 coding DNA: TGCAGCGTGGGGGAGGGCAATCAGCCCCAGCATTTT. V usage is TRBV29-1 and J usage is TRBJ1-5; tentative D call: TRBD1 (5 bases). This CDR3 is 12 amino acids long. Germline V gene data show CDR1 as SQVTM and CDR2 as ANQGSEA. Trimming pared 6 bases from V and 2 bases from J, leaving 8 bases between.